The source of this T cell receptor beta chain is a study of shared clonotypes between healthy human individuals. As for the study in general: Samples came from a couple of female and a few male donors aged 18 to 49.

General observations from the study: In this cohort, only blood was sampled, and tissue repertoires likely differ.

Method: immunoSEQ multiplex PCR; TCRdb's copy keeps in-frame clones and lacks some. The sample lists about half a million clones, around 74% occurring once. In this sample, this clone turned up a few times. Its target is unknown. The germline V gene encodes CDR1 MDHEN and CDR2 SYDVKM. V lost 4 bases and J lost 8, with 9 bases in between. The CDR3 extends over 12 amino acids. The chain couples TRBV28 to TRBJ1-5; no clear D. Sequencing input: PBMCs. The sequence derives from a woman aged 35 to 49 in good health. Some clones in this sample may be carry-over from other donors' samples. For the CDR3, the DNA is TGTGCCAGCAGTTCCAGTTGGAAGCCCCAGCATTTT. Translated, it gives CASSSSWKPQHF.